Given below is one TCR beta chain in context. Sequencing was performed with immunoSEQ multiplex PCR; in TCRdb, only in-frame clones are kept and a portion is missing. The top ten hold roughly 17% of the sample, which has 100,000 to 150,000 clones, approximately 85% seen once. The sample originates from a study of blood T cell repertoires in COVID-19. Looking at the study overall: The cDNA or gDNA used as material had been derived from T cells, B-cell-depleted T cells, or PBMCs.

A Seattle source enrolled patients during active infection and followed them longitudinally. V gave up 0 bases and J gave up 5 bases; unmatched junction bases: 4. Germline V gene data show CDR1 as SGDLS and CDR2 as YYNGEE. This CDR3 has 14 amino acids. Sequenced sample: peripheral blood. This receptor was obtained from a man aged 25 to 40 with COVID-19, enrolled during active disease. J is TRBJ1-1 and V is TRBV9; TRBD1 matches 7 bases. CDR3 DNA: TGTGCCAGCAGCGTAGGAGGGGGCGGGACTGAAGCTTTCTTT. Its translation: CASSVGGGGTEAFF. The full variable domain, its missing parts supplied by reference TRBV9 and TRBJ1-1, is DSGVTQTPKHLITATGQRVTLRCSPRSGDLSVYWYQQSLDQGLQFLIQYYNGEERAKGNILERFSAQQFPDLHSELNLSSLELGDSALYFCASSVGGGGTEAFFGQGTRLTVV.